This TCR beta chain was recorded in a study of shared clonotypes between healthy human individuals. Study-wide background: CD8 memory received one plate per donor, CD8 naive two, CD4 memory three and CD4 naive three.

The CDR3 length is 14 residues. CDR1 and CDR2 (germline): SNHLY, FYNNEI. Unmatched junction bases numbered 3, after V lost 3 bases and J lost 2 bases. As defined, naive CD8 cells were CD45RO-negative and positively selected for CCR7, with terminally differentiated effector memory CD45RA+ cells excluded. The table came from immunoSEQ multiplex PCR; TCRdb's copy has only in-frame clones and leaves some out. Among about 590,000 clones, around 95% were seen once, and the ten largest hold over 0.09%. The rearrangement joins TRBV2 to TRBJ2-7, with TRBD2 matching over 8 bases. Source material: naive CD8+ T cells sorted from blood. This receptor was identified in a woman in her 30s in good health. The CDR3 DNA follows: TGTGCCAGCAGTGATGAGCGGGAGACCTACGAGCAGTACTTC. Translated: CASSDERETYEQYF.